The clone carrying this T cell receptor (beta chain) was picked up a small number of times. Its cognate antigen is unknown. The treatment was: roughly nine-day PBMC culture with coronavirus spike peptide pools or control peptides (ViraFEST assay). With V trimmed by 0 bases and J by 5 bases, 7 bases remained unmatched. Looked up from germline, CDR1 is DFQATT and CDR2 is SNEGSKA (reference sequence). The CDR3 sequence is 16 residues long. The data stem from a study of vaccination and CD4 T cells after COVID-19. Across the whole study: Convalescent donors totaled six males and four females, including two who were Hispanic. A median of approximately 100 days (range 35 to 161) separated diagnosis from post-COVID sampling. The control cultures got either a CEFX pool, an HIV-1 Nef pool, or no peptide at all. Findings of the study overall: Median numbers of SARS-CoV-2-reactive clonotypes increased from 21 to 38 (not a significant change).

Scientists ran DNA taken from cultured CD4+ T cells through the Oncomine TCR Beta short-read assay for sequencing. TCRdb reprocessed the PCR reads via MiXCR and lists one record per CDR3 protein. The table lists about 20,000 distinct CDR3 sequences, more than 55% of them singletons, with 7.5% to 10% in the top ten. The sequence came from a human donor who had recovered from COVID-19. Sequencing was done on a sample of CD4+ T cells from blood, cultured in vitro. The gene calls are TRBV20-1 and TRBJ2-2; 9 nucleotides agree with TRBD2. This CDR3 is CSARDAGGPGTGELFF. The CDR3 coding sequence is TGCAGTGCTAGAGATGCGGGAGGGCCGGGGACCGGGGAGCTGTTTTTT.